A single sample gave rise to the 22 T cell receptor beta chains below, sequenced in a study of CD8 T cells in ankylosing spondylitis. MiXCR, applied by TCRdb to the 5' RACE reads, yields one record per CDR3 protein. The sample has about 510,000 distinct CDR3 sequences, about 5.2% seen once; the top ten hold 3% to 4%. These TCRs are of unknown antigen specificity. Findings and caveats of the study: What appeared characteristic of ankylosing spondylitis blood was a TCR beta motif of fewer than ten highly homologous variants.

The sample comprised blood, either unsorted or a sorted T cell fraction (not recorded which). Receptor source: a male donor with ankylosing spondylitis.

This clonotype was detected many times. The chain has TRBV25-1 and TRBJ1-5; a possible D gene is TRBD1 (5 bases). V gave up 3 bases and J gave up 2 bases, with 17 bases separating them. Germline CDR1 MGHDK, CDR2 SYGVNS. This CDR3 is 17 amino acids long. The CDR3 reads CASSERLGGVRNQPQHF. The CDR3 nucleotides read TGTGCCAGCAGTGAGAGGTTGGGGGGTGTTCGCAATCAGCCCCAGCATTTT.

This clonotype showed up many times. V usage is TRBV2 and J usage is TRBJ2-5, with D perhaps matching TRBD2 (5 bases). CDR1 is SNHLY and CDR2 is FYNNEI in the germline V gene. CDR3 size: 13 residues. Trimming left V 7 bases short and J 3 bases short, with 12 bases between. CDR3 coding DNA: TGTGCCAGCACAGTCGAGAGGGAAGAGACCCAGTACTTC. Translation: CASTVEREETQYF.

This clonotype was recorded at least ten times. Here the CDR3 reads CASSLRRDGETQYF. The CDR3 coding sequence is TGTGCCAGCAGCTTAAGGAGGGACGGGGAGACCCAGTACTTC. V gene TRBV7-8 combines with J gene TRBJ2-5, with TRBD2 as a possible D gene (6 bases). The ends were cut back, 2 bases at V and 5 bases at J, with 12 bases in the middle. The CDR3 length is 14 residues. CDR1 is SGHVS and CDR2 is FQNEAQ in the germline V gene.

This sequence joins TRBV5-1 and TRBJ2-1, with D maybe TRBD2 (6 bases). V lost 3 bases and J 2 bases, leaving 12 bases between the germline ends. The CDR3 has 15 amino acids. Per germline, CDR1 SGHRS and CDR2 YFSETQ. The CDR3 sequence: CASSSLPGAYNEQFF. CDR3 sequence (DNA): TGCGCCAGCAGCTCATTACCGGGGGCCTACAATGAGCAGTTCTTC. The whole variable domain, remainder taken from reference TRBV5-1 and TRBJ2-1, is KAGVTQTPRYLIKTRGQQVTLSCSPISGHRSVSWYQQTPGQGLQFLFEYFSETQRNKGNFPGRFSGRQFSNSRSEMNVSTLELGDSALYLCASSSLPGAYNEQFFGPGTRLTVL.

This clonotype was observed at least ten times. The genes are TRBV20-1 and TRBJ2-5; TRBD2 agrees at 12 bases. Germline V gene sequence: CDR1 DFQATT, CDR2 SNEGSKA (reference sequence). V shed 2 bases, J shed 7 bases, and the junction held 5 bases outside the gene matches. The CDR3 extends over 14 amino acids. CDR3 amino acids: CSARLLAGGGTQYF. CDR3 in DNA: TGCAGTGCTAGATTGCTAGCGGGAGGGGGGACCCAGTACTTC.

This clonotype was counted ten times or more. CDR3 bases: TGCAGTGCCCCCCCCCTGTACAATGAGCAGTTCTTC. Protein product: CSAPPLYNEQFF. The V and J genes are TRBV20-1 and TRBJ2-1; D remains ambiguous. CDR1 and CDR2 from the germline V gene are DFQATT and SNEGSKA (reference sequence). The CDR3 length is 12 residues. The germline V and J ends were trimmed by 6 bases and 4 bases, with 10 bases remaining between them.

This clonotype was seen ten or more times. This chain uses TRBV6-1 with TRBJ2-2, with 8 bases aligning to TRBD2. V shed 5 bases, J shed 7 bases, and the junction held 9 bases outside the gene matches. Germline CDR1 reads MNHNS; CDR2 reads SASEGT. The CDR3 is 15 residues long. CDR3 nucleotides: TGTGCCAGCAGTCGCCGAGCGGGAGAGTACGGGGAGCTGTTTTTT. Translated: CASSRRAGEYGELFF.

This clonotype was seen ten or more times. The gene calls are TRBV29-1 and TRBJ2-5; no clear D gene. Germline-derived CDR1 and CDR2 are SQVTM and ANQGSEA. Trimming cost V 5 bases and J 1 base, with 8 bases left between them. CDR3 length equals 12 residues. CDR3 nucleotides: TGCAGCGTTATAGGGATCCAAGAGACCCAGTACTTC. Protein sequence: CSVIGIQETQYF.

This clonotype was counted many times. This chain joins TRBV20-1 and TRBJ1-1; no definite D call. CDR1 is DFQATT, CDR2 SNEGSKA, per germline (reference sequence). V lost 5 bases, J lost 4 bases, and 17 bases lay in between. This CDR3 is built from 14 residues. CDR3 nucleotide sequence: TGCAGTGCTGATCCCGGGTCCTTGGGCACTGAAGCTTTCTTT. This encodes CSADPGSLGTEAFF.

This clonotype was counted ten times or more. The chain employs TRBV7-2 and TRBJ2-1; unclear D gene. The CDR3 runs to 12 residues. Trimming left V 6 bases short and J 10 bases short, with 13 bases between. Germline CDR1 and CDR2: SGHTA and FQGNSA. The chain's CDR3 is CASSLTPYEQFF. The DNA for the CDR3 is TGTGCCAGCAGTCTGACTCCTTACGAGCAGTTCTTC.

This clonotype was seen at least ten times. This sequence joins TRBV7-8 and TRBJ1-5; tentatively, D is TRBD1 (5 bases). Per the germline V gene, CDR1 is SGHVS and CDR2 is FQNEAQ. V shed 5 bases and J shed 5 bases, with 16 bases lying between them. The CDR3 covers 15 residues. The CDR3 sequence is CASSPTQGYYQPQHF. CDR3 nucleotides: TGTGCCAGCAGCCCCACCCAGGGATATTATCAGCCCCAGCATTTT.

V gene TRBV5-1 combines with J gene TRBJ1-5; D is ambiguous. The V end was cut by 4 bases, the J end by 7 bases, with 15 bases between. Germline lookup yields CDR1 SGHRS and CDR2 YFSETQ. The CDR3 runs to 14 residues. CDR3 residues: CASSASDPNQPQHF. CDR3 DNA: TGCGCCAGCAGCGCAAGCGACCCCAACCAGCCCCAGCATTTT.

This clonotype was observed at least ten times. The chain joins TRBV4-2 to TRBJ2-5, with D possibly matching TRBD1 (7 bases). CDR1 LGHNA and CDR2 YNFKEQ come from the germline V gene. V gave up 1 base and J gave up 1 base, with 13 bases separating them. This CDR3 is 16 amino acids long. CDR3 sequence: CASSQVPQGGQETQYF. CDR3 nucleotide sequence: TGTGCCAGCAGCCAAGTCCCCCAGGGGGGCCAAGAGACCCAGTACTTC.

The rearrangement joins TRBV6-2 or TRBV6-3 to TRBJ2-2; perhaps TRBD2 as D (6 bases). The germline V gene has CDR1 MNHEY and CDR2 SVGEGT. V lost 8 bases and J lost 6, with 16 bases in between. The CDR3 contains 14 residues. As DNA, the CDR3 is TGTGCCAGCTACGAGAATAGCGGCTCCGGGGAGCTGTTTTTT. Its protein is CASYENSGSGELFF.

This clonotype was seen many times. Written as DNA, the CDR3 is TGTGCCAGCAGGGGAGAAGCGGGCTGGAGTGAGCAGTTCTTC. Protein product: CASRGEAGWSEQFF. The genes are TRBV7-2 and TRBJ2-1; the D gene is possibly TRBD2 (6 bases). Trimming cost V 6 bases and J 9 bases, with 18 bases left between them. CDR1 is SGHTA, CDR2 FQGNSA, per germline. This CDR3 comprises 14 residues.

This clonotype was recorded at least ten times. The chain uses TRBV5-5 and TRBJ1-1; 7 nucleotides line up with TRBD1. The CDR3 totals 16 residues. The V and J ends lost 0 bases and 4 bases, in that order; junction bases with no gene match: 9. CDR1 SGHKS and CDR2 YYEKEE come from the germline V gene (reference sequence). CDR3 sequence (DNA): TGTGCCAGCAGCTTGGAGGCAGGGGGTACTAGCACTGAAGCTTTCTTT. Translating gives CASSLEAGGTSTEAFF.

This clonotype occurred many times. The genes are TRBV28 and TRBJ1-5, with D maybe TRBD1 (6 bases). V was shortened by 6 bases and J by 2 bases, with 20 bases between the two germline ends. Looked up from germline, CDR1 is MDHEN and CDR2 is SYDVKM. The CDR3 runs 17 residues. CDR3 loop: CASSRQAGTPGNQPQHF. CDR3 sequence (DNA): TGTGCCAGCAGCCGACAGGCCGGAACCCCTGGCAATCAGCCCCAGCATTTT.

This clonotype has at least ten counts. The chain has TRBV29-1 and TRBJ1-1; 12 bases agree with TRBD1. The CDR3 length is 15 residues. V gave up 7 bases and J gave up 4 bases; unmatched junction bases: 10. Germline V lookup: CDR1 SQVTM, CDR2 ANQGSEA. The CDR3 protein is CSAAGTGGSGTEAFF. DNA of the CDR3: TGCAGCGCCGCCGGGACAGGGGGCTCAGGCACTGAAGCTTTCTTT.

This clonotype was picked up many times. This chain links TRBV7-9 with TRBJ2-7; either TRBD1 or TRBD2 may supply D (6 bases each). With 5 bases removed from V and 6 bases from J, the gap between germline ends came to 11 bases. This CDR3 is 12 amino acids long. Germline CDR1 and CDR2: SEHNR and FQNEAQ (reference sequence). CDR3 protein: CASSPQGGEQYF. The CDR3 coding sequence is TGTGCCAGCAGCCCACAGGGAGGCGAGCAGTACTTC.

Many counts were recorded for this clonotype. The chain employs TRBV20-1 and TRBJ2-5, with D perhaps given as TRBD1 or TRBD2 (6 bases each). Trimming stripped 1 base from V and 4 bases from J, with 10 bases between. The CDR3 loop spans 13 amino acids. The germline CDR1 and CDR2 sequences are DFQATT and SNEGSKA (reference sequence). For the CDR3, the DNA is TGCAGTGCTAGAGTACGGGGGCGAGAGACCCAGTACTTC. Protein product: CSARVRGRETQYF.

This clonotype was recorded a few times. The J gene is TRBJ2-7, the V gene TRBV2; D might be TRBD1 (5 bases). The germline V and J ends were trimmed by 0 bases and 5 bases, with 11 bases remaining between them. CDR1 and CDR2 (germline): SNHLY, FYNNEI. The CDR3 consists of 14 residues. The CDR3 DNA follows: TGTGCCAGCAGTGAAGCGTTACAGGTCCACGAGCAGTACTTC. Protein product: CASSEALQVHEQYF.

The chain recombines TRBV11-2 with TRBJ1-4, with D possibly TRBD1 on 6 matching bases. The V end lost 5 bases, the J end lost 10 bases, and 32 bases lay between the germline ends. The CDR3 contains 19 residues. Per germline, CDR1 SGHAT and CDR2 FQNNGV. The chain's CDR3 is CASSPTPNDSGTPEGKLFF. Here the CDR3 DNA reads TGTGCCAGCAGCCCCACCCCCAACGACTCCGGGACACCGGAGGGAAAACTGTTTTTT. Full variable domain (remainder filled in from reference TRBV11-2 and TRBJ1-4): EAGVAQSPRYKIIEKRQSVAFWCNPISGHATLYWYQQILGQGPKLLIQFQNNGVVDDSQLPKDRFSAERLKGVDSTLKIQPAKLEDSAVYLCASSPTPNDSGTPEGKLFFGSGTQLSVL.